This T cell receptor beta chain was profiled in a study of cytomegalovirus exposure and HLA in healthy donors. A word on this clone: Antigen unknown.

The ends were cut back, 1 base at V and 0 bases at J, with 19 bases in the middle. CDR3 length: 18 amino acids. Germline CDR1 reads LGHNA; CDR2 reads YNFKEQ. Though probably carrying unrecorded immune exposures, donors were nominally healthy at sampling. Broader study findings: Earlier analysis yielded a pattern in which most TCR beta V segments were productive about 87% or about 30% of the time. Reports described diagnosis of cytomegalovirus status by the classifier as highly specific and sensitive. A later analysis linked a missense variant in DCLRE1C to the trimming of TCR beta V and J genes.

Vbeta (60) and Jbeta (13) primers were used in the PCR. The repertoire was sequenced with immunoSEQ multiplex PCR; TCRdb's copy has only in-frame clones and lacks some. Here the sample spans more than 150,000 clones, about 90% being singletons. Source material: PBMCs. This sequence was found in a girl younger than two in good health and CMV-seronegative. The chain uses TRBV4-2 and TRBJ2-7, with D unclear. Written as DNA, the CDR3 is TGTGCCAGCAGCCAAGCATTACTCCGGGTTGCCCTCTCCTACGAGCAGTACTTC. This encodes CASSQALLRVALSYEQYF.